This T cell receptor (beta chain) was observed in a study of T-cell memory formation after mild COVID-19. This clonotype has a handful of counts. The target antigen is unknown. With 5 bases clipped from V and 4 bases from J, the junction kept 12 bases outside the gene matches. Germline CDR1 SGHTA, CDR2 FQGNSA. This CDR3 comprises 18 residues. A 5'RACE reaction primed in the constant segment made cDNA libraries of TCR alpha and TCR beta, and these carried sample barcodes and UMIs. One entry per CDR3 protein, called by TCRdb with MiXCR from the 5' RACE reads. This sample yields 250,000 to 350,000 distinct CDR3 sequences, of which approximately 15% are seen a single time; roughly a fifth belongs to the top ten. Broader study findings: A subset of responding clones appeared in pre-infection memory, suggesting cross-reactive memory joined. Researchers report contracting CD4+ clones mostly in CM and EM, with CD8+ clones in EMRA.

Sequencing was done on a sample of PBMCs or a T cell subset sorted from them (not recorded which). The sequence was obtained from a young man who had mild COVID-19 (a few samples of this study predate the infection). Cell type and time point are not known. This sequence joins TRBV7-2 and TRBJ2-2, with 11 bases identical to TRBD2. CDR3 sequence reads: CASSPKLGLAVSTGELFF. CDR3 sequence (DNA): TGTGCCAGCAGCCCAAAACTGGGACTAGCGGTATCCACCGGGGAGCTGTTTTTT.